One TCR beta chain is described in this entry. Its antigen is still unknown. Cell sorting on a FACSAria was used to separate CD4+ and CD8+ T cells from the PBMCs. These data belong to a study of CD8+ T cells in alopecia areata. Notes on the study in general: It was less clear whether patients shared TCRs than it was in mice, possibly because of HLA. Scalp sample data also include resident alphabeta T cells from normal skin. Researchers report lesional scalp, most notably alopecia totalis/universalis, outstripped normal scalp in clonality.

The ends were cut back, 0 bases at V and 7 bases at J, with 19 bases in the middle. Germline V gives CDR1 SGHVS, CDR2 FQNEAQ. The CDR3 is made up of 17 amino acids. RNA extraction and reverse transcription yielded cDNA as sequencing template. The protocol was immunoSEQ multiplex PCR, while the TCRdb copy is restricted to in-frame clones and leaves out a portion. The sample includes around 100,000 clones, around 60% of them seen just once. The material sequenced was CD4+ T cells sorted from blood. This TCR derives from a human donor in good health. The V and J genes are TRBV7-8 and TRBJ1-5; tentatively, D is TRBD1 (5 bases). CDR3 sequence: CASSLASSPFGGQPQHF. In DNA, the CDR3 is TGTGCCAGCAGCTTAGCGTCGTCTCCTTTCGGGGGGCAGCCCCAGCATTTT. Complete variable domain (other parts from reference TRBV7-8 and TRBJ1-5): GAGVSQSPRYKVAKRGQDVALRCDPISGHVSLFWYQQALGQGPEFLTYFQNEAQLDKSGLPSDRFFAERPEGSVSTLKIQRTQQEDSAVYLCASSLASSPFGGQPQHFGDGTRLSIL.